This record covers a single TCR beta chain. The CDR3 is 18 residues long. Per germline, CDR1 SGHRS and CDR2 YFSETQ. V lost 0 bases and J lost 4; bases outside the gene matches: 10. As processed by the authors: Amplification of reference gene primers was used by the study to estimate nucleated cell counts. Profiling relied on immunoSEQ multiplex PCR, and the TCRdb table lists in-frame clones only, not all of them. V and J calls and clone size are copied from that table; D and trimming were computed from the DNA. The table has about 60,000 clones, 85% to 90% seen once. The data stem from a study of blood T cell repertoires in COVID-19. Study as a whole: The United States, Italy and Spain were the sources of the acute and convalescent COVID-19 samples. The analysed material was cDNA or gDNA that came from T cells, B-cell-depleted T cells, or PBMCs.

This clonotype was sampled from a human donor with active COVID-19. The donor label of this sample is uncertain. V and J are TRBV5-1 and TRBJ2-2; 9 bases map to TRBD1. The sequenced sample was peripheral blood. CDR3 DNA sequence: TGCGCCAGCAGCTTGGTGGGCACCAACAGGGGGCGCACCGGGGAGCTGTTTTTT. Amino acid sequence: CASSLVGTNRGRTGELFF.